This T cell receptor beta chain was captured in a study of T cell clonotyping in hematopoietic cell transplantation. Stated time point: recipient sample about 28 days before transplant, after cytoreduction. Data came from immunoSEQ multiplex PCR; TCRdb stores just in-frame clones and leaves some out. The sample includes more than 25,000 clones, 90% to 95% of them seen just once. The V gene's germline CDR1 is LGHNT and CDR2 FRNRAP. The ends lost 7 bases at V and 0 bases at J; junction bases unmatched: 5. The CDR3 is made up of 14 amino acids. This receptor was obtained from a man in his fifties or sixties with acute myeloid leukemia. Some clones in this sample may be carry-over from other donors' samples. The material sequenced was peripheral blood mononuclear cells, taken before stem cell transplant. This rearrangement joins TRBV12-5 to TRBJ2-5; 7 positions agree with TRBD1. CDR3 protein: CASAGGAHQETQYF. DNA of the CDR3: TGTGCTAGTGCAGGGGGAGCCCACCAAGAGACCCAGTACTTC.